This TCR beta chain was observed in a study of blood T cell repertoires in COVID-19. Study background: The analysed material was cDNA or gDNA that came from T cells, B-cell-depleted T cells, or PBMCs.

V dropped 6 bases and J dropped 4 bases, with 11 bases sitting between them. The CDR3 sequence is 13 residues long. Original processing notes: Cell counts per sample came from amplifying reference gene primers. Sequenced by immunoSEQ multiplex PCR; TCRdb stores in-frame clones only, minus some. That table furnishes V, J and clone size, whereas the DNA furnished D and trimming. The table shows 66,000 or so clones, with around four fifths occurring only once. This clone was seen a single time. Sequenced input: peripheral blood. This chain links TRBV12-3 or TRBV12-4 with TRBJ2-3, with no clear D. The clonotype comes from a human donor in a cohort sampled during active COVID-19. This chain's CDR3 is CASSPARPDTQYF. Written as DNA, the CDR3 is TGTGCCAGCAGCCCCGCCAGGCCAGATACGCAGTATTTT.